The 18 T cell receptor beta chains listed next were all sequenced from one sample in a study of T cell responses to AZD1222 COVID-19 vaccine (dated by TCRdb to the early 2020s). The library was made by the immunoSEQ multiplex PCR assay. Not all clones reach the TCRdb copy of this immuneACCESS table, which keeps in-frame sequences only. Checked studies attribute under half of the gap to unresolved V genes and leave the rest unexplained. This sample lists under 90,000 clones; about four fifths were detected once. About 1.3% of the sample rests with the top ten. The time point label here, explained by the study, means: about 28 days (+/-7) after the second vaccine dose. Sequences were derived from peripheral blood, sampled 28 days after the second AZD1222 dose. These TCRs come from an adult who received the AZD1222 COVID-19 vaccine.

The rearrangement joins TRBV6-5 to TRBJ2-1; D not certain. V was clipped by 6 bases and J by 5 bases, with 14 bases between them. The length of the CDR3 is 14 residues. Germline lookup yields CDR1 MNHEY and CDR2 SVGAGI. The DNA for the CDR3 is TGTGCCAGCAGGCTCACCGGGCCGGACAATGAGCAGTTCTTC. Encoded protein: CASRLTGPDNEQFF.

The chain recombines TRBV19 with TRBJ2-3; the D is unclear. V lost 3 bases, J lost 2 bases, and 9 bases lay in between. Looked up from germline, CDR1 is LNHDA and CDR2 is SQIVND (reference sequence). The CDR3 is made up of 14 amino acids. CDR3 sequence reads: CASSITYSTDTQYF. Here the CDR3 DNA reads TGTGCCAGTAGTATTACATATTCCACAGATACGCAGTATTTT. The full variable domain, completed using reference TRBV19 and TRBJ2-3, is DGGITQSPKYLFRKEGQNVTLSCEQNLNHDAMYWYRQDPGQGLRLIYYSQIVNDFQKGDIAEGYSVSREKKESFPLTVTSAQKNPTAFYLCASSITYSTDTQYFGPGTRLTVL.

The genes are TRBV30 and TRBJ2-2; 8 bases fit TRBD1. This CDR3 contains 15 residues. With 1 base clipped from V and 7 bases from J, the junction kept 8 bases outside the gene matches. Per the germline V gene, CDR1 is GTSNPN and CDR2 is SVGIG (reference sequence). Here the CDR3 reads CAWSEETGADGELFF. In DNA, the CDR3 is TGTGCCTGGAGTGAGGAGACAGGGGCGGACGGGGAGCTGTTTTTT.

V usage is TRBV6-5 and J usage is TRBJ2-7; 9 bases are shared with TRBD1. V lost 6 bases, J lost 2 bases, and 2 bases stayed unmatched. The V gene's germline CDR1 is MNHEY and CDR2 SVGAGI. The CDR3 has 13 residues. The CDR3 here is CASRRDRAYEQYF. The CDR3 nucleotides are TGTGCCAGCAGAAGGGACAGGGCCTACGAGCAGTACTTC.

The genes are TRBV4-1 and TRBJ2-3; TRBD2 agrees at 12 bases. With V trimmed by 2 bases and J by 0 bases, 3 bases remained unmatched. The germline gives CDR1 MGHRA, CDR2 YSYEKL. The CDR3 sequence is 17 residues long. The CDR3 DNA follows: TGCGCCAGCAGCCAATCCGGGACTAGCGGGAGCACAGATACGCAGTATTTT. Protein: CASSQSGTSGSTDTQYF.

This chain links TRBV28 with TRBJ1-4; tentative D call: TRBD1 (6 bases). CDR3 length: 14 residues. V lost 5 bases to trimming and J lost 8 bases, with 15 bases between them. Germline V gene lookup returns CDR1 MDHEN and CDR2 SYDVKM. Here the CDR3 DNA reads TGTGCCAGCAGTGGCGGAGTGCAGGGGGAAAAACTGTTTTTT. Amino acid sequence: CASSGGVQGEKLFF.

The chain is built from TRBV2 and TRBJ1-2; the match to TRBD1 covers 7 bases. J gave up 6 bases and V 5 bases, and 9 bases lay outside the gene matches. The CDR3 is 14 residues long. Per the germline V gene, CDR1 is SNHLY and CDR2 is FYNNEI. The CDR3 DNA reads as TGTGCCAGCAGTCGGTCCAGGGGGGTAGATGGCTACACCTTC. Amino acid sequence: CASSRSRGVDGYTF. The whole variable domain, remainder taken from reference TRBV2 and TRBJ1-2, is EPEVTQTPSHQVTQMGQEVILRCVPISNHLYFYWYRQILGQKVEFLVSFYNNEISEKSEIFDDQFSVERPDGSNFTLKIRSTKLEDSAMYFCASSRSRGVDGYTFGSGTRLTVV.

In DNA form, the CDR3 reads TGTGCCAGCAGCCCGGAGGCTGGACAGTCCTATTTCTCTGGAAACACCATATATTTT. As protein: CASSPEAGQSYFSGNTIYF. The chain carries TRBV5-4 and TRBJ1-3; weak D call: TRBD1 (6 bases). This CDR3 is built from 19 residues. Germline lookup yields CDR1 SGHNT and CDR2 YYREEE (reference sequence). Trimming shortened V by 4 bases and J by 0 bases, and 23 bases separated the two germline ends.

The chain employs TRBV30 and TRBJ1-5; no definite D call. Germline V gene sequence: CDR1 GTSNPN, CDR2 SVGIG (reference sequence). The CDR3 runs to 14 residues. Trimming pared 0 bases from V and 0 bases from J, leaving 6 bases between. CDR3 sequence (DNA): TGTGCCTGGAGTGTAGGGTATAGCAATCAGCCCCAGCATTTT. Translating it yields CAWSVGYSNQPQHF.

The chain couples TRBV5-4 to TRBJ2-1, with D tentatively TRBD1 or TRBD2 (7 bases each). V was clipped by 7 bases and J by 8 bases, with 22 bases between them. This CDR3 comprises 15 residues. CDR1 is SGHNT, CDR2 YYREEE, per germline (reference sequence). The CDR3 sequence: CASGEGAGYQYEQFF. CDR3 nucleotide sequence: TGTGCCAGCGGGGAGGGGGCGGGTTATCAGTATGAGCAGTTCTTC.

The chain joins TRBV6-5 to TRBJ1-6; 7 bases are shared with TRBD1. Trimming at V came to 5 bases and at J to 10 bases, leaving 11 bases not matched to a gene. The germline gives CDR1 MNHEY, CDR2 SVGAGI. This CDR3 is 15 amino acids long. The CDR3 nucleotides are TGTGCCAGCAGTCCTGAAGACAGGGTGAACTCACCCCTCCACTTT. Amino acid sequence: CASSPEDRVNSPLHF.

This sequence joins TRBV6-6 and TRBJ1-2, with D possibly matching TRBD1 (5 bases). This CDR3 is 13 amino acids long. V shed 5 bases and J shed 0 bases, with 7 bases lying between them. CDR1 is MNHNY and CDR2 is SVGAGI in the germline V gene (reference sequence). CDR3 sequence: CASSGGSNYGYTF. The CDR3 nucleotides read TGTGCCAGCAGTGGGGGTTCTAACTATGGCTACACCTTC.

The genes are TRBV4-1 and TRBJ1-2; no clear D. The CDR3 sequence is 14 residues long. V dropped 1 base and J dropped 8 bases, with 14 bases sitting between them. In germline, CDR1 is MGHRA, CDR2 YSYEKL. CDR3 sequence (DNA): TGCGCCAGCAGCCAAGGGGTCCAACTGTGGGGCTACACCTTC. Amino acids: CASSQGVQLWGYTF.

This clone was picked up one time. The CDR3 here is CASSPRTGDADTQYF. Written as DNA, the CDR3 is TGCGCCAGCAGCCCTAGAACAGGGGATGCAGATACGCAGTATTTT. The genes are TRBV5-1 and TRBJ2-3; 7 nucleotides align to TRBD1. The junction had 9 bases not matched to a gene; V was cut back by 4 bases and J by 4 bases. The CDR3 extends over 15 amino acids. Germline V gene sequence: CDR1 SGHRS, CDR2 YFSETQ.

This CDR3 is CASSRGTEETQYF. The CDR3 nucleotides read TGCGCCAGCAGCCGCGGGACAGAAGAGACCCAGTACTTC. J is TRBJ2-5 and V is TRBV4-1, with D tentatively TRBD1 (7 bases). V was pared by 4 bases and J by 3 bases, with 9 bases between. Looked up from germline, CDR1 is MGHRA and CDR2 is YSYEKL. The CDR3 runs 13 residues.

The chain is built from TRBV28 and TRBJ2-1, with a tentative D call TRBD2 (6 bases). The CDR3 length is 19 residues. CDR1 MDHEN and CDR2 SYDVKM come from the germline V gene. With 6 bases removed from V and 1 base from J, the gap between germline ends came to 25 bases. CDR3 DNA: TGTGCCAGCAGCCCTACCTGGGGTTCGGGAGCTTGGTCCTACAATGAGCAGTTCTTC. This encodes CASSPTWGSGAWSYNEQFF.

This sequence joins TRBV19 and TRBJ1-2; D might be TRBD1 (6 bases). The CDR3 length is 15 residues. Per germline, CDR1 LNHDA and CDR2 SQIVND (reference sequence). Trimming left V 5 bases short and J 0 bases short, with 13 bases between. CDR3 region: CASSVTDSTNYGYTF. DNA of the CDR3: TGTGCCAGTAGTGTTACGGACAGCACTAACTATGGCTACACCTTC.

The chain recombines TRBV6-5 with TRBJ1-5; no firm D call. V lost 5 bases to trimming and J lost 7 bases, with 9 bases between them. Germline CDR1 MNHEY, CDR2 SVGAGI. The CDR3 extends over 12 amino acids. The CDR3 DNA is TGTGCCAGCAGTCCGTTGGGACAGCCCCAGCATTTT. The encoded protein is CASSPLGQPQHF.